A selection of T cell receptor beta chains follows, all from one sample in a study of CD8+ T cells in alopecia areata. Using immunoSEQ multiplex PCR, the repertoire was profiled, and TCRdb retains in-frame clones only, with some absent. The data hold approximately 99,000 clones, with roughly 64% observed a single time. The sequencing input was CD8+ T cells sorted from blood. Receptors were obtained from a human donor in good health. Both conserved end residues are part of each CDR3. A D gene is named only where the DNA matches it firmly. Where a row states a size, it is once, few, many or the class of an expanded clone; other rows omit it.

d_call	v_call	j_call	clone_size	cdr3_aa	cdr3_nt
.	TRBV7-9	TRBJ2-7	.	CASSPGGTGAYEQYF	TGTGCCAGCAGCCCCGGGGGGACAGGCGCCTACGAGCAGTACTTC
.	TRBV4-1	TRBJ1-2	.	CASSHPPGTYYGYTF	TGCGCCAGCAGCCACCCTCCCGGGACATACTATGGCTACACCTTC
.	TRBV13	TRBJ1-6	.	CASSQSYNSPLHF	TGTGCCAGCAGCCAGTCTTATAATTCACCCCTCCACTTT
TRBD1	TRBV29-1	TRBJ2-7	.	CSATGVLGEQYF	TGCAGCGCAACAGGGGTCCTGGGCGAGCAGTACTTC
TRBD2	TRBV15	TRBJ2-2	once	CATSPGAGEPTGELFF	TGTGCCACCAGCCCGGGAGCGGGGGAACCCACCGGGGAGCTGTTTTTT
.	TRBV6-5	TRBJ2-5	.	CASSYSQWQFQETQYF	TGTGCCAGCAGTTACTCGCAGTGGCAGTTCCAAGAGACCCAGTACTTC
TRBD1	TRBV15	TRBJ2-7	.	CATSRERDSYEQYF	TGTGCCACCAGCAGAGAGAGGGACAGCTACGAGCAGTACTTC
TRBD2	TRBV5-6	TRBJ2-5	.	CASSLQPAGDLQETQYF	TGTGCCAGCAGCTTGCAGCCAGCGGGAGACCTCCAAGAGACCCAGTACTTC
.	TRBV7-8	TRBJ2-7	few	CASSLDRTYEQYF	TGTGCCAGCAGCTTAGACCGGACCTACGAGCAGTACTTC
.	TRBV21-1	TRBJ1-6	.	CASSEGEWGQGAADSPLHF	.
.	TRBV29-1	TRBJ1-1	.	CSVEDPTSHEAFF	TGCAGCGTTGAAGATCCAACATCGCATGAAGCTTTCTTT
.	TRBV5-1	TRBJ2-5	.	CASSLEPGGGETQYF	TGCGCCAGCAGCTTGGAGCCAGGGGGAGGGGAGACCCAGTACTTC
TRBD1	TRBV7-9	TRBJ2-7	.	CASSLRDRAYEQYF	TGTGCCAGCAGCTTAAGGGACAGGGCCTACGAGCAGTACTTC
TRBD1	TRBV29-1	TRBJ2-1	.	CSVEGTVYNEQFF	TGCAGCGTTGAGGGGACAGTGTACAATGAGCAGTTCTTC
TRBD1	TRBV9	TRBJ2-7	few	CASSAGTGGYYEQYF	TGTGCCAGCAGCGCAGGGACAGGGGGGTACTACGAGCAGTACTTC
TRBD1	TRBV29-1	TRBJ2-5	few	CSVSSGTGGETQYF	TGCAGCGTCTCGTCCGGGACAGGCGGTGAGACCCAGTACTTC